The T cell receptor beta chain under discussion was sequenced for a study of a mutant IDH1 vaccine in newly diagnosed glioma. Time point here: week 5, during vaccination. Every vaccine dose comprised 300 ug of mutant IDH1 20-mer peptide plus topical imiquimod. On this clone itself: Its antigen is unidentified.

The protocol was immunoSEQ multiplex PCR, while the TCRdb copy is restricted to in-frame clones and leaves out a portion. The sample lists about 75,000 clones; 91% were seen once. The CDR3 loop spans 12 amino acids. The V end lost 3 bases, the J end lost 10 bases, and 7 bases lay between the germline ends. CDR1 and CDR2 (germline): KGHSH, LQKENI. Sequencing was performed on PBMCs, taken from a glioma patient whose treatment included an IDH1 peptide vaccine. This sequence joins TRBV18 and TRBJ1-6; D remains ambiguous. The sequence came from a woman aged 50 to 60 with glioma. The CDR3 protein is CASSPGGSPLHF. The CDR3 DNA reads TGTGCCAGCTCACCCGGTGGGTCACCCCTCCACTTT.